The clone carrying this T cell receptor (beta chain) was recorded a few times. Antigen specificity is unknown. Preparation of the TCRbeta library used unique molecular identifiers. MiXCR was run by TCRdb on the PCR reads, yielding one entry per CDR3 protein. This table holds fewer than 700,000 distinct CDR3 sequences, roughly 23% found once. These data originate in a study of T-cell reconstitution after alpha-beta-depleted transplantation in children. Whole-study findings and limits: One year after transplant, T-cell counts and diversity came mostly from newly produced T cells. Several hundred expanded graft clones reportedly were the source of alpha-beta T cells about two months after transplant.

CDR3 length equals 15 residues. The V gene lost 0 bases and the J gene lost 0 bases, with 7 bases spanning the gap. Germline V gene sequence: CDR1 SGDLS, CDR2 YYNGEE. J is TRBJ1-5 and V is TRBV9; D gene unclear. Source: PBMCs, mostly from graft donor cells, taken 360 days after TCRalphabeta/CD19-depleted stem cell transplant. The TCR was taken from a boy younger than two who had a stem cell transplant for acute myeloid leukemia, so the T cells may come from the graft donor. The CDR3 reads CASSVGRDSNQPQHF. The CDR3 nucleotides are TGTGCCAGCAGCGTAGGTCGGGATAGCAATCAGCCCCAGCATTTT.